This T cell receptor beta chain was identified during a study of T cell responses to AZD1222 COVID-19 vaccine. With 5 bases removed from V and 4 bases from J, the gap between germline ends came to 22 bases. Germline assignment: CDR1 SGHNT and CDR2 YYREEE (reference sequence). This CDR3 comprises 16 residues. Study findings and constraints: The study found vaccine-associated CD4 TCRs spanning spike, dominant at 160-218 and 743-854. The donor group comprised mostly white British people and more females; the analysis possibly underestimated clonal diversity.

TCRdb keeps only in-frame clones here, not all; method: immunoSEQ multiplex PCR. The sample holds 97,000 or so clones; approximately 93% are singletons and the top ten take 6.5% to 10%. About this clone: Its cognate antigen is unknown.

The sequence was collected from an adult who received the AZD1222 COVID-19 vaccine. The specimen was peripheral blood, collected 28 days after the second AZD1222 dose. The chain links TRBV5-4 to TRBJ2-7, with D maybe TRBD1 (6 bases). The CDR3 loop is CASRPEQGPLEYEQYF. The CDR3 bases are TGTGCCAGCAGGCCCGAACAGGGACCCTTGGAATACGAGCAGTACTTC.